The 6 T cell receptor beta chains below come from one sample, sequenced in a study of T cells in tumors after PD-1 blockade. Sequenced by immunoSEQ multiplex PCR; TCRdb stores in-frame clones only, minus some. The sample holds around 45,000 clones, just under 80% seen once. The starting material was PBMCs, obtained before anti-PD-1 treatment. Receptors originate from a human donor with basal cell carcinoma.

The chain recombines TRBV5-1 with TRBJ2-2; D call uncertain. Germline values: CDR1 SGHRS, CDR2 YFSETQ. The CDR3 extends over 20 amino acids. V was shortened by 0 bases and J by 0 bases, with 21 bases between the two germline ends. CDR3 nucleotides: TGCGCCAGCAGCTTGGGAGTTGGGCTGCCGCACCCATCGAACACCGGGGAGCTGTTTTTT. It codes for CASSLGVGLPHPSNTGELFF.

The chain has TRBV20-1 and TRBJ2-5; no definite D call. Germline lookup yields CDR1 DFQATT and CDR2 SNEGSKA (reference sequence). This CDR3 is 11 amino acids long. Deletions cut 3 bases from V and 1 base from J, with 3 bases between. This CDR3 is CSASTQETQYF. CDR3 in DNA: TGCAGTGCTAGCACCCAAGAGACCCAGTACTTC.

The chain recombines TRBV5-4 with TRBJ1-2; D gene unclear. The V and J ends lost 6 bases and 4 bases respectively, with 16 bases between them. CDR3 length equals 14 residues. Germline V gene data show CDR1 as SGHNT and CDR2 as YYREEE (reference sequence). In DNA form, the CDR3 reads TGTGCCAGCACCGGGGATTTTGCGCTCTATGGCTACACCTTC. As protein: CASTGDFALYGYTF.

This rearrangement joins TRBV28 to TRBJ2-7; TRBD1 matches 11 bases. There are 13 residues in the CDR3. Germline V gene sequence: CDR1 MDHEN, CDR2 SYDVKM. V gave up 4 bases and J gave up 6 bases; unmatched junction bases: 2. DNA for the CDR3: TGTGCCAGCAGTTCGGGACAGGGGGGCGAGCAGTACTTC. Residues: CASSSGQGGEQYF.

The chain has TRBV29-1 and TRBJ1-5; D is unresolved. Germline CDR1 SQVTM, CDR2 ANQGSEA. The CDR3 is made up of 15 amino acids. Trimming cost V 4 bases and J 2 bases, with 15 bases left between them. In DNA, the CDR3 is TGCAGCGTTGCTGATGGGTTTTTGGGCAATCAGCCCCAGCATTTT. It specifies CSVADGFLGNQPQHF.

This rearrangement joins TRBV7-6 to TRBJ2-6, with D tentatively TRBD1 (6 bases). Trimming shortened V by 5 bases and J by 5 bases, and 19 bases separated the two germline ends. CDR3 size: 17 residues. Germline V lookup: CDR1 SGHVS, CDR2 FNYEAQ. The CDR3 reads CASSAVTGPLRANVLTF. CDR3 coding DNA: TGTGCCAGCAGCGCGGTGACAGGCCCGCTGAGGGCCAACGTCCTGACTTTC.